The text below deals with one T cell receptor (beta chain). This clonotype occurred many times. The antigen this receptor binds is unknown. No much larger clonotype is one base removed from it; base qualities were not supplied. The sample comes from a study of regulatory T cells in long-lasting Graves disease (dated by TCRdb to the early 2020s). For the wider study: Antithyroid drugs had been taken for less than 3 months by newly diagnosed Graves' disease patients. This study used TCR sequencing and RNA sequencing of peripheral blood to compare persistent Graves' disease patients against newly diagnosed Graves' disease patients. The study took place in China and was registered as a clinical trial. TCR sequencing covered some 13 persistent and 20 or so newly diagnosed Graves' disease patients, some 33 samples in total. The study at large found these results: More public clonotypes were shared among persistent patients (roughly 2,900) than among newly diagnosed patients (over 900). The authors acknowledged the small sample size as a limitation that may reduce accuracy. Only peripheral blood was studied, because thyroid tissue, the primary lesion, was inaccessible. Only the TCR beta chain was sequenced and analyzed. Compared with newly diagnosed patients, patients with persistent Graves' disease had lower TCR Shannon entropy and fewer highly expanded clones, which suggests clonal expansion. Preferential use of TRBV28, TRBJ1-2 and TRBJ2-5 was observed in persistent disease, whereas TRBV20-1 and TRBJ2-1 were favored in newly diagnosed disease.

Library preparation employed multiplex PCR. Sequencing was performed on an Illumina HiSeq 4000. TCR beta libraries were built with iRepertoire HTBI primers and Arm-PCR amplification of CDR3 regions. PCR products were gel purified before sequencing. Turning to the authors' computational methods: Gene usage analysis of CDR3 amino acid clonotypes relied on the 60 or so TRBV and 13 to 15 TRBJ segments identified across samples. Filtered high-quality paired reads were merged into contigs using COPE and FqMerger. BLAST was used to align contigs to the IMGT TRBV, TRBD and TRBJ reference genes, and CDR3 was defined following IMGT. Highly expanded clones were defined as clonotypes with a frequency above 0.1%. Repertoire diversity was measured by Shannon entropy, and V-J evenness by the Gini coefficient. Clonotypes shared by more than one individual were considered public. TCRdb passed the public sequencing reads through fastp at Q25 and MiXCR, retaining productive beta sequences. Rows matching on CDR3 protein sequence are summarized as one entry with the most common DNA and genes. Here the V and J calls rest on TCRdb's processing, not on the authors' analysis. For this sample there are about 320,000 distinct CDR3 sequences; 15% to 20% appear just once. The top ten clonotypes cover less than 45% of the sample.

A distance of 14 bases separates the germline ends of V and J, which lose 6 bases and 0 bases respectively. The CDR3 has 16 amino acids, counting the end cysteine and phenylalanine. The CDR3 DNA has 48 bases and is translated from base 1. CDR1 and CDR2 are read off the germline V gene (reference sequence) as SEHNR and FQNEAQ. The time point label, as the study defines it: newly diagnosed GD, antithyroid drugs for less than 3 months. RNA was extracted from PBMCs in TRIzol for both TCR sequencing and RNA sequencing. The diagnosis of Graves' disease followed American Thyroid Association guidelines. The patients came from an endocrinology department in Xi'an, China. From each patient, about 9.7 milliliters of peripheral blood was collected into an EDTA anticoagulant tube. Ficoll Paque Plus density gradient separation was used to isolate PBMCs, and no additional T cell sorting was done. An Agilent 2100 Bioanalyzer and agarose gel were used to check RNA quality, while a NanoDrop 2000 measured RNA concentration.

This material consisted of peripheral blood mononuclear cells (PBMCs), taken at new diagnosis, from a patient treated with antithyroid drugs. Recombination joined TRBV7-9 with TRBJ2-2; TRBD2 is possibly the D segment (6 matching bases). This receptor was obtained from a female donor with Graves disease. Here the CDR3 is given as CASSTGSGANTGELFF. At the DNA level, the sequence is TGTGCCAGCAGTACCGGTAGCGGCGCGAACACCGGGGAGCTGTTTTTT.